These 18 T cell receptor beta chains share one sample of origin, sequenced in a study of cytomegalovirus exposure and HLA in healthy donors. Both 60 Vbeta primers and 13 Jbeta primers went into the PCR. Profiling relied on immunoSEQ multiplex PCR, and the TCRdb table lists in-frame clones only, not all of them. The data show 85,000 to 120,000 clones, approximately 87% seen once. The sequenced material came from PBMCs. These receptors were taken from a man aged 40-49 years in good health and CMV-seronegative.

The V gene is TRBV5-1, the J gene TRBJ2-1, with D perhaps TRBD2 (5 bases). Germline V gives CDR1 SGHRS, CDR2 YFSETQ. The V end lost 4 bases, the J end lost 5 bases, and 13 bases lay between the germline ends. This CDR3 comprises 14 residues. CDR3 coding DNA: TGCGCCAGCAGCCCTAGCCCCGCAAACAATGAGCAGTTCTTC. This encodes CASSPSPANNEQFF.

The chain couples TRBV27 to TRBJ2-7, with 7 bases identical to TRBD1. Germline CDR1 is MNHEY and CDR2 is SMNVEV (reference sequence). This CDR3 contains 13 residues. CDR3 bases: TGTGCAATCGGTACGTCAGGGGGATACGAGCAGTACTTC. As protein: CAIGTSGGYEQYF.

The chain employs TRBV27 and TRBJ1-6; D may be TRBD1 (5 bases). V lost 4 bases to trimming and J lost 11 bases, with 12 bases between them. This CDR3 region has 13 residues. Germline V gives CDR1 MNHEY, CDR2 SMNVEV (reference sequence). The CDR3 DNA follows: TGTGCCAGCAGTTACGGGGGAAATCCACCCCTCCACTTT. Encoded protein: CASSYGGNPPLHF.

This sequence joins TRBV5-6 and TRBJ2-1; 7 bases match TRBD1. Germline loops: CDR1 SGHDT, CDR2 YYEEEE. The trim removed 4 bases at V and 0 bases at J, leaving 7 bases unmatched. The CDR3 has 16 residues. Written as DNA, the CDR3 is TGTGCCAGCAGCCCCTGGGACAGCCGCTCCTACAATGAGCAGTTCTTC. This codes for CASSPWDSRSYNEQFF. The entire variable domain, with the rest obtained from reference TRBV5-6 and TRBJ2-1, is as follows: DAGVTQSPTHLIKTRGQQVTLRCSPKSGHDTVSWYQQALGQGPQFIFQYYEEEERQRGNFPDRFSGHQFPNYSSELNVNALLLGDSALYLCASSPWDSRSYNEQFFGPGTRLTVL.

The V call is TRBV28, the J call TRBJ1-6, with a possible D match to TRBD1 (6 bases). Trimming removed 7 bases from V and 8 bases from J, with 15 bases in between. CDR3 size: 14 residues. Germline V lookup: CDR1 MDHEN, CDR2 SYDVKM. The DNA of the CDR3 is TGTGCCAGCACCGGGCCAGGGGATTATTCACCCCTCCACTTT. It is translated as CASTGPGDYSPLHF.

The V gene is TRBV7-2, the J gene TRBJ1-3; 7 nucleotides line up with TRBD1. Germline values: CDR1 SGHTA, CDR2 FQGNSA. The CDR3 is made up of 15 amino acids. The ends lost 3 bases at V and 0 bases at J; junction bases unmatched: 2. In DNA form, the CDR3 reads TGTGCCAGCAGCTTGGGACAGCACTCTGGAAACACCATATATTTT. This codes for CASSLGQHSGNTIYF. Using reference TRBV7-2 and TRBJ1-3 for the parts outside the CDR3, the full variable domain is GAGVSQSPSNKVTEKGKDVELRCDPISGHTALYWYRQSLGQGLEFLIYFQGNSAPDKSGLPSDRFSAERTGGSVSTLTIQRTQQEDSAVYLCASSLGQHSGNTIYFGEGSWLTVV.

The rearrangement links TRBV6-4 to TRBJ2-5; maybe TRBD1 (6 bases). There are 12 residues in the CDR3. Trimming pared 9 bases from V and 4 bases from J, leaving 12 bases between. The V gene's germline CDR1 is MRHNA and CDR2 SNTAGT. CDR3 protein: CARPRDIETQYF. The CDR3 DNA reads as TGTGCCAGACCGAGGGACATAGAGACCCAGTACTTC.

V gene TRBV5-6 combines with J gene TRBJ1-5, with D possibly matching TRBD1 (5 bases). Between the trimmed V and J ends, which lost 0 bases and 0 bases, there was a span of 7 bases. Germline lookup yields CDR1 SGHDT and CDR2 YYEEEE. The length of the CDR3 is 15 residues. CDR3 sequence (DNA): TGTGCCAGCAGCTTGGCAGGGATTAGCAATCAGCCCCAGCATTTT. This gives the protein CASSLAGISNQPQHF.

The V call is TRBV18, the J call TRBJ1-1; unclear D gene. V lost 4 bases to trimming and J lost 5 bases, with 11 bases between them. Germline loops: CDR1 KGHSH, CDR2 LQKENI. This CDR3 is 13 amino acids long. In DNA, the CDR3 is TGTGCCAGCTCACTTTACCTCGAGACTGAAGCTTTCTTT. It codes for CASSLYLETEAFF.

This sequence joins TRBV5-1 and TRBJ2-2, with TRBD2 matching over 7 bases. With V trimmed by 5 bases and J by 6 bases, 13 bases remained unmatched. The CDR3 is 16 residues long. CDR1 and CDR2 (germline): SGHRS, YFSETQ. CDR3 bases: TGCGCCAGCAGACCCGGACGGGGGGAATTGTCCGGGGAGCTGTTTTTT. It codes for CASRPGRGELSGELFF.

V usage is TRBV7-3 and J usage is TRBJ2-1, with 8 bases matching TRBD2. From germline, CDR1 is SGHTA and CDR2 FQGTGA. Trimming removed 5 bases from V and 12 bases from J; junction bases left unmatched: 9. The CDR3 contains 13 residues. The CDR3 coding sequence is TGTGCCAGCAGCCCGACGGGGGGGGCGGGGCAGTTCTTC. Protein: CASSPTGGAGQFF.

The rearrangement links TRBV19 to TRBJ1-5, with D possibly being TRBD1 (6 bases). CDR3 length: 15 residues. Germline assignment: CDR1 LNHDA and CDR2 SQIVND (reference sequence). Trimming shortened V by 8 bases and J by 9 bases, and 23 bases separated the two germline ends. The DNA for the CDR3 is TGTGCCAGTTCGCGGGGGCTGGGGGCCCGGGTGCCCCAGCATTTT. Residues: CASSRGLGARVPQHF.

The rearrangement uses TRBV2 and TRBJ1-5; D unresolved. The V and J ends lost 6 bases and 1 base respectively, with 10 bases between them. The CDR3 runs 14 residues. The V gene's germline CDR1 is SNHLY and CDR2 FYNNEI. The CDR3 sequence is CASSLRRSNQPQHF. The CDR3 nucleotides are TGTGCCAGCAGCCTGAGGAGAAGCAATCAGCCCCAGCATTTT.

This clone was found a few times. This sequence joins TRBV5-6 and TRBJ1-1; D is perhaps TRBD1 (5 bases). The V gene's germline CDR1 is SGHDT and CDR2 YYEEEE. The germline V and J ends were trimmed by 0 bases and 1 base, with 10 bases remaining between them. The CDR3 runs to 15 residues. The CDR3 loop reads CASSLARQGNTEAFF. DNA for the CDR3: TGTGCCAGCAGCTTGGCGCGCCAGGGGAACACTGAAGCTTTCTTT.

This chain connects TRBV19 to TRBJ1-4; 8 bases map to TRBD1. This CDR3 has 13 residues. Germline-derived CDR1 and CDR2 are LNHDA and SQIVND (reference sequence). The V gene end was trimmed by 6 bases and the J gene end by 12 bases; junction bases not matched to a gene: 9. CDR3 residues: CASRGQGGGELFF. The CDR3 region has the DNA TGTGCCAGTAGAGGACAGGGTGGTGGTGAACTGTTTTTT.

J is TRBJ1-1 and V is TRBV2; 9 bases agree with TRBD1. Germline V CDR1 and CDR2: SNHLY, FYNNEI. The length of the CDR3 is 14 residues. Germline trimming cut 9 bases from V and 3 bases from J; bases unmatched to any gene: 8. The CDR3 DNA reads TGTGCCAGTGAAGGACAGGGGACGTACACTGAAGCTTTCTTT. Translation: CASEGQGTYTEAFF.

The rearrangement joins TRBV20-1 to TRBJ1-1, with D perhaps matching TRBD1 (6 bases). This CDR3 region has 11 residues. V was shortened by 5 bases and J by 8 bases, with 12 bases between the two germline ends. In germline, CDR1 is DFQATT, CDR2 SNEGSKA (reference sequence). DNA for the CDR3: TGCAGTGCTTCGACAGGCCAAGAAGCTTTCTTT. As protein: CSASTGQEAFF.

The sample holds one count of this clone. This chain joins TRBV12-5 and TRBJ2-3; possibly TRBD2 for D (7 bases). The CDR3 is made up of 17 amino acids. Germline CDR1 LGHNT, CDR2 FRNRAP. V shed 6 bases and J shed 2 bases, with 21 bases lying between them. The CDR3 loop is CASGPTVVAGATDTQYF. Written as DNA, the CDR3 is TGTGCTAGTGGACCCACCGTAGTGGCGGGGGCCACAGATACGCAGTATTTT.